These 5 T cell receptor beta chains share one sample of origin, sequenced in a study of CD8+ T cells in alopecia areata. Treatment described: oral pan-JAK inhibitor, 5-10 mg twice daily. cDNA reverse transcribed from extracted RNA served as the sequencing template. Sequencing was performed with immunoSEQ multiplex PCR; in TCRdb, only in-frame clones are kept and a portion is missing. Of approximately 180,000 clones in the sample, about three fifths were seen once. This specimen was CD4+ T cells sorted from blood, taken at week 24, from a patient treated with tofacitinib. The source of these receptors is a human donor with alopecia areata.

This clone turned up a few times. The chain carries TRBV4-3 and TRBJ1-6, with a tentative D call TRBD1 (6 bases). V gave up 0 bases and J gave up 9 bases, with 18 bases separating them. Germline V lookup: CDR1 LGHNA, CDR2 YSLEER. This CDR3 region has 17 residues. The CDR3 DNA follows: TGCGCCAGCAGCCAAGATGTCGGGGGGCAGATCCCTTCACCCCTCCACTTT. Encoded protein: CASSQDVGGQIPSPLHF.

This chain links TRBV7-9 with TRBJ2-1; 9 bases align to TRBD2. The CDR3 length is 16 residues. The ends lost 3 bases at V and 6 bases at J; junction bases unmatched: 9. Germline loops: CDR1 SEHNR, CDR2 FQNEAQ (reference sequence). The CDR3 reads CASSFLGSGGSNEQFF. The CDR3 coding sequence is TGTGCCAGCAGCTTTCTGGGGAGCGGGGGGAGCAATGAGCAGTTCTTC. Based on the CDR3 plus reference TRBV7-9 and TRBJ2-1, the full variable domain is DTGVSQNPRHKITKRGQNVTFRCDPISEHNRLYWYRQTLGQGPEFLTYFQNEAQLEKSRLLSDRFSAERPKGSFSTLEIQRTEQGDSAMYLCASSFLGSGGSNEQFFGPGTRLTVL.

V and J are TRBV7-3 and TRBJ1-5; no clear D gene. Germline CDR1 is SGHTA and CDR2 is FQGTGA. V dropped 0 bases and J dropped 4 bases, with 4 bases sitting between them. The CDR3 is made up of 13 amino acids. The chain's CDR3 is CASSLTSNQPQHF. For the CDR3, the DNA is TGTGCCAGCAGCTTAACGAGTAATCAGCCCCAGCATTTT.

The CDR3 nucleotides are TGTGCCACCAGCAGAGCGGCGGGGGTAACCGGGGAGCTGTTTTTT. Residues: CATSRAAGVTGELFF. This rearrangement joins TRBV15 to TRBJ2-2; TRBD2 aligns across 7 bases. CDR3 size: 15 residues. Germline V CDR1 and CDR2: LNHNV, YYDKDF (reference sequence). Trimming cost V 1 base and J 5 bases; bases outside gene matches: 4.

This chain links TRBV5-6 with TRBJ2-3; 8 nucleotides line up with TRBD2. Germline assignment: CDR1 SGHDT and CDR2 YYEEEE. V gave up 6 bases and J gave up 3 bases; unmatched junction bases: 3. This CDR3 spans 13 amino acids. The CDR3 DNA reads as TGTGCCAGCAACCGCGGGGGGACAGATACGCAGTATTTT. Residues: CASNRGGTDTQYF.